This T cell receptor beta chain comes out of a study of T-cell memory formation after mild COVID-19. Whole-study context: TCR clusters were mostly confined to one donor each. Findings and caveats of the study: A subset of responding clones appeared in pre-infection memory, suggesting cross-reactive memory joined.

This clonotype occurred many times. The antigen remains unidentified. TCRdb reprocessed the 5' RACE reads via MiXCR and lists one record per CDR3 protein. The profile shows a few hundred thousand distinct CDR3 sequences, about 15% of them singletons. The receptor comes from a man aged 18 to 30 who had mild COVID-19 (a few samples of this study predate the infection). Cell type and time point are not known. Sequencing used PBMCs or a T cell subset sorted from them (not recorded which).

CDR3 amino acids: CASSLPSPRIPGEQFF. As DNA, the CDR3 is TGTGCCAGCAGCCTGCCTTCTCCGCGGATCCCCGGTGAGCAGTTCTTC. The chain recombines TRBV7-9 with TRBJ2-1; D is unresolved. The CDR3 is 16 residues long. V shed 5 bases and J shed 9 bases, with 23 bases lying between them. CDR1 is SEHNR, CDR2 FQNEAQ, per germline (reference sequence).